This is a list of T cell receptor beta chains from one sample in a study of early T cells in non-severe SARS-CoV-2 infection. Via MiXCR, TCRdb re-called the 5' RACE reads, giving one row per CDR3 protein. The data show roughly 70,000 distinct CDR3 sequences, with just over 20% seen just once and 16% held by the top ten. This material consisted of whole blood, taken at baseline. The source of these receptors is an adult who was a healthcare worker with PCR-confirmed SARS-CoV-2 infection or an uninfected control (not recorded which). Both conserved end residues are part of each CDR3. The D gene is left open where the match is weak. For some rows the clone size is stated as once, few or many, or as a class when expanded; others skip it.

TRBV10-3,TRBJ1-2,NA,NA,CAISEADWAGGYTF,TGTGCCATCAGTGAGGCAGACTGGGCGGGCGGCTACACCTTC
TRBV11-3,TRBJ1-6,NA,NA,CASSSGPGNSPLHF,TGTGCCAGCAGCTCGGGACCGGGGAATTCACCCCTCCACTTT
TRBV3-1,TRBJ2-5,NA,few,CASSQVSETQYF,TGTGCCAGCAGCCAAGTTTCGGAGACCCAGTACTTC
TRBV7-3,TRBJ2-1,NA,NA,CASSRVGLRGKGNEQFF,TGTGCCAGCAGCCGCGTCGGGCTGCGGGGTAAGGGCAATGAGCAGTTCTTC
TRBV6-1,TRBJ2-3,NA,NA,CASSEQTIGTDTQYF,TGTGCCAGCAGTGAGCAGACCATTGGCACAGATACGCAGTATTTT
TRBV3-1,TRBJ1-6,NA,NA,CASSPLYNVGPGDSLHF,TGTGCCAGCAGCCCTTTATATAACGTGGGCCCCGGAGACTCCCTCCACTTT
TRBV7-2,TRBJ2-3,NA,NA,CASSADWADTQYF,TGTGCCAGCAGCGCGGACTGGGCGGATACGCAGTATTTT
TRBV5-1,TRBJ2-1,NA,few,CASSLEGRDDEQFF,TGCGCCAGCAGCTTGGAAGGGCGAGACGATGAGCAGTTCTTC
TRBV4-1,TRBJ1-2,NA,NA,CASARRNSPIGYTF,TGCGCCAGCGCTCGCCGGAACAGTCCTATAGGCTACACCTTC
TRBV20-1,TRBJ1-2,NA,few,CSAHLGGNGYTF,TGCAGTGCGCATCTGGGGGGCAATGGCTACACCTTC
TRBV10-3,TRBJ2-3,NA,NA,CAIRSDTDTQYF,TGTGCCATCAGGAGTGACACAGATACGCAGTATTTT
TRBV18,TRBJ1-4,NA,NA,CASSLDRANEKLFF,TGTGCCAGCTCATTGGACCGAGCTAATGAAAAACTGTTTTTT
TRBV27,TRBJ1-5,TRBD1,NA,CASSYSGTGAGNQPQHF,TGTGCCAGCAGTTACTCCGGAACAGGGGCGGGCAATCAGCCCCAGCATTTT
TRBV6-5,TRBJ1-1,NA,NA,CASRIRDRHEAFF,TGTGCCAGCAGGATTCGGGACCGACACGAAGCTTTCTTT
TRBV29-1,TRBJ1-1,NA,many,CSVRGGITEAFF,TGCAGCGTCAGGGGCGGGATCACTGAAGCTTTCTTT
TRBV2,TRBJ2-7,NA,NA,CASSDRAGGLDEQYF,TGTGCCAGCAGTGACCGGGCAGGAGGCCTCGACGAGCAGTACTTC
TRBV10-3,TRBJ2-7,NA,NA,CAISENGYEQYF,TGTGCCATCAGTGAGAACGGCTACGAGCAGTACTTC
TRBV7-8,TRBJ1-2,NA,many,CASSYSTGTTYGYTF,TGTGCCAGCAGTTATAGCACAGGGACGACCTATGGCTACACCTTC
TRBV20-1,TRBJ1-3,NA,NA,CSARGILSGNTIYF,TGCAGTGCTAGGGGCATATTGTCTGGAAACACCATATATTTT
TRBV11-2,TRBJ1-1,NA,many,CASSFWKTEAFF,TGTGCCAGCAGCTTTTGGAAAACTGAAGCTTTCTTT
TRBV7-9,TRBJ1-6,NA,NA,CASSLGSDNSPLHF,TGTGCCAGCAGCTTAGGGTCTGATAATTCACCCCTCCACTTT
TRBV12-3/TRBV12-4,TRBJ1-1,NA,NA,CASSLAPTGNTEAFF,TGTGCCAGCAGTTTAGCGCCGACTGGGAACACTGAAGCTTTCTTT
TRBV9,TRBJ1-3,NA,NA,CASSLDSYSSGNTIYF,TGTGCCAGCAGCCTCGACAGCTATTCTTCTGGAAACACCATATATTTT
TRBV7-6,TRBJ2-6,TRBD1,few,CASRSLDRAGANVLTF,TGTGCCAGCAGGTCACTCGACAGGGCTGGGGCCAACGTCCTGACTTTC
TRBV20-1,TRBJ1-1,NA,NA,CSAQSAGRTEAFF,TGCAGTGCTCAAAGCGCAGGGAGAACTGAAGCTTTCTTT
TRBV20-1,TRBJ2-1,NA,few,CSASVGGPYNEQFF,TGCAGTGCTAGTGTGGGGGGTCCTTACAATGAGCAGTTCTTC
TRBV30,TRBJ1-1,TRBD1,NA,CAWSVITGGLEAFF,TGTGCCTGGAGTGTAATCACAGGGGGCCTTGAAGCTTTCTTT
TRBV4-2,TRBJ2-3,NA,NA,CASSQGIQGRTDTQYF,TGTGCCAGCAGCCAGGGGATCCAGGGGCGCACAGATACGCAGTATTTT
TRBV4-1,TRBJ2-5,TRBD1,NA,CASSQFPGQGFETQYF,TGCGCCAGCAGCCAGTTCCCGGGACAGGGTTTTGAGACCCAGTACTTC
TRBV29-1,TRBJ2-3,NA,few,CSVEPRDTQYF,TGCAGCGTTGAACCTAGGGATACGCAGTATTTT
TRBV24-1,TRBJ2-1,TRBD1,NA,CATSESDRNEQFF,TGTGCCACCAGTGAGTCGGACAGGAATGAGCAGTTCTTC
TRBV12-3/TRBV12-4,TRBJ1-2,TRBD1,few,CASSPGTGGGGYTF,TGTGCCAGCAGTCCTGGGACAGGGGGAGGAGGCTACACCTTC
TRBV12-3/TRBV12-4,TRBJ2-7,TRBD2,NA,CASSLSGGTYEQYF,TGTGCCAGCAGTTTAAGCGGGGGGACCTACGAGCAGTACTTC
TRBV20-1,TRBJ2-3,TRBD2,NA,CSARSLSWSGGTDTQYF,TGCAGTGCTAGATCTCTGAGTTGGAGCGGGGGGACAGATACGCAGTATTTT
TRBV2,TRBJ2-7,NA,NA,CASREGVYEQYF,TGTGCCTCAAGGGAGGGGGTGTACGAGCAGTACTTC
TRBV19,TRBJ1-5,NA,many,CASSIGGSNQPQHF,TGTGCCAGTAGTATAGGGGGAAGCAATCAGCCCCAGCATTTT
TRBV18,TRBJ2-7,NA,NA,CASSPPYPYEQYF,TGTGCCAGCTCACCACCGTATCCCTACGAGCAGTACTTC
TRBV6-1,TRBJ1-2,NA,few,CASSEGDVPNYGYTF,TGTGCCAGCAGTGAAGGGGACGTACCTAACTATGGCTACACCTTC
TRBV10-1,TRBJ1-1,TRBD1,NA,CASSSTGMNTEAFF,TGCGCCAGCAGCTCGACAGGGATGAACACTGAAGCTTTCTTT
TRBV20-1,TRBJ2-3,NA,few,CSATEVSTDTQYF,TGCAGTGCTACAGAGGTTAGCACAGATACGCAGTATTTT
TRBV7-9,TRBJ1-3,NA,few,CASSLGAGNTIYF,TGTGCCAGCAGCTTAGGAGCTGGAAACACCATATATTTT
TRBV24-1,TRBJ2-3,NA,NA,CATSDSRGGTDTQYF,TGTGCCACCAGTGATTCAAGGGGAGGCACAGATACGCAGTATTTT
TRBV20-1,TRBJ2-3,TRBD2,NA,CSAPLKAGVGTDTQYF,TGCAGTGCTCCCCTTAAAGCGGGGGTGGGCACAGATACGCAGTATTTT
TRBV5-1,TRBJ2-1,TRBD1,many,CASSLDPGQGAYEQFF,TGCGCCAGCAGCTTGGACCCGGGACAGGGGGCCTATGAGCAGTTCTTC
TRBV7-2,TRBJ2-1,NA,NA,CASSLDGGSSYNEQFF,TGTGCCAGCAGCTTAGATGGGGGGAGCTCCTACAATGAGCAGTTCTTC
TRBV20-1,TRBJ2-3,TRBD2,few,CSARAGLVLLRGTDTQYF,TGCAGTGCTAGAGCGGGACTAGTGCTCTTAAGGGGCACAGATACGCAGTATTTT
TRBV20-1,TRBJ2-2,TRBD2,NA,CSARGLETGELFF,TGCAGTGCTAGGGGACTAGAAACCGGGGAGCTGTTTTTT
TRBV5-1,TRBJ1-1,NA,NA,CASSLEGQEAFF,TGCGCCAGCAGCTTGGAGGGACAAGAAGCTTTCTTT
TRBV12-3/TRBV12-4,TRBJ2-2,NA,many,CASSNPGPGELFF,TGTGCCAGCAGCAATCCAGGGCCCGGGGAGCTGTTTTTT
TRBV9,TRBJ1-5,NA,few,CASSAGDGSNQPQHF,TGTGCCAGCAGCGCCGGGGACGGTAGCAATCAGCCCCAGCATTTT
TRBV5-1,TRBJ1-1,NA,NA,CASSFGGARNTEAFF,TGCGCCAGCAGCTTCGGGGGCGCAAGGAACACTGAAGCTTTCTTT
TRBV7-6,TRBJ1-1,NA,few,CASSPTTFYTEAFF,TGTGCCAGCAGTCCGACGACGTTTTACACTGAAGCTTTCTTT
TRBV10-3,TRBJ1-1,NA,few,CASAPGTNTEAFF,TGTGCCAGCGCCCCGGGTACGAACACTGAAGCTTTCTTT